Listed below are T cell receptor beta chains from one sample, sequenced in a study of PD-1 blockade in classical Hodgkin lymphoma. The table came from immunoSEQ multiplex PCR; TCRdb's copy has only in-frame clones and leaves some out. The table lists 50,000 to 75,000 clones, about nine tenths of them singletons, with 9.5% to 15% in the top ten. This sample comprised peripheral blood mononuclear cells (PBMCs), obtained at baseline. The receptors come from a human donor with classical Hodgkin lymphoma. Each CDR3 is given with its conserved first and last residue. The D gene is left open where the match is weak.

v_gene: TRBV7-8; d_gene: NA; j_gene: TRBJ2-1; CDR3aa: CASSSSSMGYNEQFF
v_gene: TRBV7-2; d_gene: NA; j_gene: TRBJ2-7; CDR3aa: CASSLVTGTPSEQYF
v_gene: TRBV6-5; d_gene: NA; j_gene: TRBJ1-3; CDR3aa: CASSYEGLPGNTIYF
v_gene: TRBV19; d_gene: NA; j_gene: TRBJ1-5; CDR3aa: CASSILSTSNQPQHF
v_gene: TRBV7-8; d_gene: TRBD1; j_gene: TRBJ1-5; CDR3aa: CASSSLRGTVNQPQHF
v_gene: TRBV6-5; d_gene: TRBD1; j_gene: TRBJ1-1; CDR3aa: CASSSNGQGTDGAFF
v_gene: TRBV28; d_gene: NA; j_gene: TRBJ1-4; CDR3aa: CASSLEGGGEKLFF
v_gene: TRBV19; d_gene: NA; j_gene: TRBJ1-3; CDR3aa: CASTNGGLGTGNTIYF
v_gene: TRBV7-9; d_gene: NA; j_gene: TRBJ2-7; CDR3aa: CASSVPGASWGEQYF
v_gene: TRBV12-5; d_gene: NA; j_gene: TRBJ2-3; CDR3aa: CASGPSTDTQYF
v_gene: TRBV5-4; d_gene: NA; j_gene: TRBJ1-2; CDR3aa: CASSLSRGYGYTF
v_gene: TRBV7-9; d_gene: NA; j_gene: TRBJ1-1; CDR3aa: CASRGGGNTEAFF
v_gene: TRBV19; d_gene: NA; j_gene: TRBJ1-6; CDR3aa: CASSPRQARNSPLHF
v_gene: TRBV7-2; d_gene: TRBD1; j_gene: TRBJ1-4; CDR3aa: CASSTRQGAEKLFF
v_gene: TRBV7-2; d_gene: TRBD1; j_gene: TRBJ1-3; CDR3aa: CASRTGVSGNTIYF
v_gene: TRBV5-6; d_gene: NA; j_gene: TRBJ2-5; CDR3aa: CASSLEETQYF
v_gene: TRBV7-3; d_gene: NA; j_gene: TRBJ2-1; CDR3aa: CASSFTLDNEQFF
v_gene: TRBV7-7; d_gene: NA; j_gene: TRBJ2-1; CDR3aa: CATGNYNEQFF
v_gene: TRBV6-5; d_gene: TRBD2; j_gene: TRBJ2-7; CDR3aa: CASSSLAGFSYEQYF
v_gene: TRBV6-1; d_gene: NA; j_gene: TRBJ1-4; CDR3aa: CASKGVLATNEKLFF
v_gene: TRBV10-3; d_gene: NA; j_gene: TRBJ1-4; CDR3aa: CAIKGNEKLFF
v_gene: TRBV28; d_gene: NA; j_gene: TRBJ2-5; CDR3aa: CASLPINVFRETQYF
v_gene: TRBV6-6; d_gene: NA; j_gene: TRBJ1-2; CDR3aa: CASSSPYGYTF
v_gene: TRBV5-6; d_gene: NA; j_gene: TRBJ2-7; CDR3aa: CASSLPGNGEQYF
v_gene: TRBV19; d_gene: TRBD1; j_gene: TRBJ2-7; CDR3aa: CASSRDRGSYEQYF
v_gene: TRBV2; d_gene: TRBD1; j_gene: TRBJ1-2; CDR3aa: CAFGGIWGQSDYGYTF
v_gene: TRBV5-1; d_gene: NA; j_gene: TRBJ1-3; CDR3aa: CASSLGGWGNTIYF
v_gene: TRBV11-2; d_gene: NA; j_gene: TRBJ1-1; CDR3aa: CASSPYRVGTEAFF
v_gene: TRBV7-2; d_gene: NA; j_gene: TRBJ2-5; CDR3aa: CASSAVGGTQYF